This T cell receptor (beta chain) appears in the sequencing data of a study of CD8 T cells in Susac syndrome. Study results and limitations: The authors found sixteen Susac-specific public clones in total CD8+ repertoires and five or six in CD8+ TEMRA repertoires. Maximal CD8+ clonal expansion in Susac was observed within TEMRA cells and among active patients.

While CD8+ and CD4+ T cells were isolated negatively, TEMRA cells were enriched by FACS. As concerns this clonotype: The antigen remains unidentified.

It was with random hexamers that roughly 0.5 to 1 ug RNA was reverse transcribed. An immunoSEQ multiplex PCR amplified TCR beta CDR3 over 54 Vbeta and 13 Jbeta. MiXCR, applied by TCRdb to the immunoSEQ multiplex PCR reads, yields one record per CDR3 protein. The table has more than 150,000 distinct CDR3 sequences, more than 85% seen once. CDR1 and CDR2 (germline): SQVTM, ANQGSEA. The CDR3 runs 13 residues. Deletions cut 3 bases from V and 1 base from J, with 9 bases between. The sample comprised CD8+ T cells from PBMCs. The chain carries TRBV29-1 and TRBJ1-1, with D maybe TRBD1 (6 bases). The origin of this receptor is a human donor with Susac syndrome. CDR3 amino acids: CSVEDRKNTEAFF. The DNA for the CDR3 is TGCAGCGTTGAGGACAGAAAGAACACTGAAGCTTTCTTT.